The entry that follows covers one TCR beta chain sequence. The antigen is not known. V shed 8 bases and J 5 bases; nucleotides not matched to a gene: 13. From germline, CDR1 is SGHTA and CDR2 FQGNSA. This CDR3 is 15 amino acids long. These data come from a study of T-cell memory formation after mild COVID-19. Looking at the study overall: Among the donors, TCR clusters were largely specific to each donor. Study-level points and caveats: Pre-infection memory contained some responding clones, which suggested that cross-reactive memory had joined. The CD4+ clones that contracted clustered mainly within CM and EM, and the CD8+ clones concentrated in EMRA.

With constant-segment primers, 5'RACE yielded cDNA libraries of TCR alpha and TCR beta that carried sample barcodes and UMIs. Each CDR3 protein is one row after TCRdb ran MiXCR on the 5' RACE reads. The sample includes 100,000 to 130,000 distinct CDR3 sequences, 15% to 20% of them seen just once. V usage is TRBV7-2 and J usage is TRBJ2-3, with 7 bases lining up with TRBD2. The clonotype originates from a man in his late teens or twenties who had mild COVID-19 (a few samples of this study predate the infection). Cell type and time point are not known. The sample consisted of PBMCs or a T cell subset sorted from them (not recorded which). The CDR3 DNA reads TGTGCCAGCGGGGGGGGTGGGGCGACTAGAGATACGCAGTATTTT. Translated: CASGGGGATRDTQYF.